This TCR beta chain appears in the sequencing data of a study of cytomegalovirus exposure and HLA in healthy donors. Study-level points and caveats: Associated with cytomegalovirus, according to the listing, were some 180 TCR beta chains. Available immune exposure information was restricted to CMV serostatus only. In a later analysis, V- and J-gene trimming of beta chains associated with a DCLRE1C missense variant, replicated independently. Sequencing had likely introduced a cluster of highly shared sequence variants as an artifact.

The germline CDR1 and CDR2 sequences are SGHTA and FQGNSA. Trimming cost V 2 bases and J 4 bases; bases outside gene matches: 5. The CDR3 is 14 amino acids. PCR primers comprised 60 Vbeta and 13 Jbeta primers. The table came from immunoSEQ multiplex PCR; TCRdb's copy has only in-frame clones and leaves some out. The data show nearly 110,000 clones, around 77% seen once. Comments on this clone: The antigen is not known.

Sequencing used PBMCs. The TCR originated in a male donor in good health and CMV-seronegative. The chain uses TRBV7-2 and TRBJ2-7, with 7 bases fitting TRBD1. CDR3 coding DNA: TGTGCCAGCAGCTTAAGACAGGGAATTTACGAGCAGTACTTC. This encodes CASSLRQGIYEQYF.